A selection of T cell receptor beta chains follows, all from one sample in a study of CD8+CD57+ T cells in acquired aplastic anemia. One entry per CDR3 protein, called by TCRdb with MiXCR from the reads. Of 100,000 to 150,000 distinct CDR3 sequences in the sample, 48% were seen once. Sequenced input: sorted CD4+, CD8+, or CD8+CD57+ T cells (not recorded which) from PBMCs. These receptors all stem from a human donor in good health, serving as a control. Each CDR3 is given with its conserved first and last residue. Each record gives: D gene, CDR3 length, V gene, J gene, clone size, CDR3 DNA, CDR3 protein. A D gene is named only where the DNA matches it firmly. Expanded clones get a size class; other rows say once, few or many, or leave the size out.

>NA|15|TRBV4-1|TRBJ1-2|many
TGCGCCAGCAGCCAAGATCCGGGCAGGAGAGGTGGCTACACCTTC
CASSQDPGRRGGYTF
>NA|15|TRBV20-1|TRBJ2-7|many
TGCAGTGCTAGAGACGGACAGCGGATGACCTACGAGCAGTACTTC
CSARDGQRMTYEQYF
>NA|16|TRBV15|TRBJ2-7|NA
TGTGCCACCAGCTCCACGGGCGGGACGGCAAACTACGAGCAGTACTTC
CATSSTGGTANYEQYF
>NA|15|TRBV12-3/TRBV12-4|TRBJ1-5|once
TGTGCCAGCAGCAGATATCAGGGTTTCGATCAGCCCCAGCATTTT
CASSRYQGFDQPQHF
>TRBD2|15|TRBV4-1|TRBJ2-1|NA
TGCGCCAGCAGCCCGGGGACTAGCCCATACAATGAGCAGTTCTTC
CASSPGTSPYNEQFF
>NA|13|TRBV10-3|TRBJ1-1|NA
TGTGCCATCAGGCAAACAGTGGGCACTGAAGCTTTCTTT
CAIRQTVGTEAFF
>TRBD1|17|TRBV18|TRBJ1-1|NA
TGTGCCAGCTCACCACCGGACAGGCAATACATGAACACTGAAGCTTTCTTT
CASSPPDRQYMNTEAFF
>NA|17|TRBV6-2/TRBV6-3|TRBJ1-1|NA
TGTGCCAGCAGTTACTCTAACAGGCTAACTATGAACACTGAAGCTTTCTTT
CASSYSNRLTMNTEAFF
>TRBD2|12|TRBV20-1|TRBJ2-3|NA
TGCAGTGGACTAGCGGGGGCCTATACGCAGTATTTT
CSGLAGAYTQYF
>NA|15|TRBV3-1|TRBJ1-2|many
TGTGCCAGCAGCCAAGGAATCGAGGGCGTCTATGGCTACACCTTC
CASSQGIEGVYGYTF
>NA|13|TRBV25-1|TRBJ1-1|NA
TGTGCCAGCAGTGCTGGGGGTGGGACTGAAGCTTTCTTT
CASSAGGGTEAFF
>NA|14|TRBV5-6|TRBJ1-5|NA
TGTGCCAGCAGCTTTAGGGGGGGTAGTCAGCCCCAGCATTTT
CASSFRGGSQPQHF
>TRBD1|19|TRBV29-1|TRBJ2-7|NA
TGCAGCGTGGATATCCCGGGACAGGGACAACCCAAGAGCTCCTACGAGCAGTACTTC
CSVDIPGQGQPKSSYEQYF
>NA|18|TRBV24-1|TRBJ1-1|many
TGTGCCACCAGTGATTCCCGATCACGAGGTCTTTGGGACACTGAAGCTTTCTTT
CATSDSRSRGLWDTEAFF
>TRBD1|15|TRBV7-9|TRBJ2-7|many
TGTGCCAGCAGCTTCTCCCGGGACAGGGTAAACGAGCAGTACTTC
CASSFSRDRVNEQYF
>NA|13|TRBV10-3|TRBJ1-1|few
TGTGCCATCAGTGAGTCGAGGACCACTGAAGCTTTCTTT
CAISESRTTEAFF
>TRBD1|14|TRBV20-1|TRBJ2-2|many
TGCAGTGCGGACAGGGGTCGGGGCACCGGGGAGCTGTTTTTT
CSADRGRGTGELFF
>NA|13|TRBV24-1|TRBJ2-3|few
TGTGCCACCAGTCGCAGCTCCAGTCATACGCAGTATTTT
CATSRSSSHTQYF
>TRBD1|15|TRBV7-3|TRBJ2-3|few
TGTGCCAGCGGCTTCTCCGGCCAGGGGGCGGATACGCAGTATTTT
CASGFSGQGADTQYF
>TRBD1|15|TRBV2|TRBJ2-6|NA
TGTGCCAGCAGTCGACAGGGAACTGGGGCCAACGTCCTGACTTTC
CASSRQGTGANVLTF